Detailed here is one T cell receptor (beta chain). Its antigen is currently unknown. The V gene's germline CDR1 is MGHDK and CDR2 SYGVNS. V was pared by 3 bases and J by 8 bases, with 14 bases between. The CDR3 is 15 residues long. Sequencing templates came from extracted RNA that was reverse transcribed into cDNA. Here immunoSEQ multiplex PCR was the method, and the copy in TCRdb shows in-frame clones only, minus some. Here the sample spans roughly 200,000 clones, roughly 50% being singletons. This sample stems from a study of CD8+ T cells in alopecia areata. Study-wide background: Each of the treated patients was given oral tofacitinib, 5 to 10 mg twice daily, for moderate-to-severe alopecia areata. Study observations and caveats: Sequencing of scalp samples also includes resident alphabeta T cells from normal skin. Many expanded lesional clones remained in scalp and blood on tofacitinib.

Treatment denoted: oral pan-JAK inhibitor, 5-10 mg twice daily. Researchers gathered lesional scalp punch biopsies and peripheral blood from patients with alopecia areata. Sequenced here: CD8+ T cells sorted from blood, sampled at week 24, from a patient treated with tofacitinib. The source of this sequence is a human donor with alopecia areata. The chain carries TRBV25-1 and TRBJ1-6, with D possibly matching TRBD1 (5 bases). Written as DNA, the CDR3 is TGTGCCAGCAGTGATGGCACAGGAGGCGATTCACCCCTCCACTTT. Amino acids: CASSDGTGGDSPLHF.